The rows below give T cell receptor beta chains drawn from one sample of a study of T cell responses to AZD1222 COVID-19 vaccine. Assay used: immunoSEQ multiplex PCR; TCRdb lists only in-frame clones, some missing. This repertoire shows 90,000 to 150,000 clones, roughly 87% found once; its top ten account for roughly 1.3%. The sequences come from peripheral blood, collected on day 0 of AZD1222 vaccination. These receptors originate from an adult in good health. The CDR3 runs from the conserved cysteine through the conserved F or W. The D gene is left open where the match is weak. Clone size, where shown, is once, few, many, or a class for clones that have expanded.

d_gene	j_gene	v_gene	abundance	CDR3aa	CDR3nt
-	TRBJ1-5	TRBV9	-	CASSEGPLAQPQHF	TGTGCCAGCAGCGAAGGACCGCTGGCGCAGCCCCAGCATTTT
TRBD1	TRBJ2-7	TRBV19	once	CASNPDRNSYEQYF	TGTGCCAGTAACCCGGACAGGAACTCCTACGAGCAGTACTTC
-	TRBJ2-7	TRBV7-2	once	CASSLSTGLYEQYF	TGTGCCAGCAGCTTATCTACGGGGTTATACGAGCAGTACTTC
-	TRBJ1-5	TRBV6-2/TRBV6-3	-	CASSRQAGDQPQHF	TGTGCCAGCAGTCGACAAGCGGGGGATCAGCCCCAGCATTTT
-	TRBJ2-1	TRBV3-1/TRBV3-2	-	CASSQVPNEQFF	TGTGCCAGCAGCCAAGTGCCTAACGAGCAGTTCTTC
-	TRBJ1-1	TRBV14	once	CASSQVWGRGKAFF	TGTGCCAGCAGCCAAGTTTGGGGGCGGGGAAAAGCTTTCTTT
-	TRBJ1-2	TRBV6-5	once	CASSRAISEGYTF	TGTGCCAGCAGCCGCGCGATCTCGGAAGGCTACACCTTC
TRBD1	TRBJ1-2	TRBV19	-	CASRDRVPYGYTF	TGTGCCAGTAGAGACAGGGTGCCCTATGGCTACACCTTC
-	TRBJ2-1	TRBV5-1	-	CASSLGMHTSYNEQFF	TGCGCCAGCAGCTTGGGTATGCACACCTCCTACAATGAGCAGTTCTTC
-	TRBJ1-1	TRBV27	-	CASKQLQGRGMAEAFF	TGTGCCAGCAAACAACTTCAAGGGAGGGGGATGGCTGAAGCTTTCTTT
-	TRBJ2-7	TRBV29-1	-	CSVVNRDSDLEQYF	TGCAGCGTTGTCAACAGAGACTCGGACTTGGAGCAGTACTTC
TRBD2	TRBJ2-7	TRBV7-9	-	CASSLRGVYEQYF	TGTGCCAGCAGCCTCCGGGGGGTCTACGAGCAGTACTTC
-	TRBJ1-5	TRBV19	-	CASSLGGSGQPQHF	TGTGCCAGTAGTCTAGGGGGGAGTGGTCAGCCCCAGCATTTT
-	TRBJ1-4	TRBV19	-	CASSIQGNNEKLFF	TGTGCCAGTAGTATCCAGGGGAATAATGAAAAACTGTTTTTT
TRBD1	TRBJ2-5	TRBV7-9	-	CASSQGLTTGGRQETQYF	TGTGCCAGCAGCCAAGGACTAACGACAGGGGGTAGACAAGAGACCCAGTACTTC
-	TRBJ1-5	TRBV20-1	-	CSASLPAGNQPQHF	TGCAGTGCTAGTCTCCCCGCAGGGAATCAGCCCCAGCATTTT
-	TRBJ2-5	TRBV18	-	CASSPIGMGETQYF	TGTGCCAGCTCACCTATTGGTATGGGGGAGACCCAGTACTTC
-	TRBJ1-1	TRBV29-1	-	CSVDRGTSNTEAFF	TGCAGCGTTGATAGGGGGACATCGAACACTGAAGCTTTCTTT
TRBD1	TRBJ2-7	TRBV5-5	-	CASSLVDRASYEQYF	TGTGCCAGCAGCTTGGTGGACAGGGCGTCCTACGAGCAGTACTTC
TRBD2	TRBJ2-5	TRBV4-1	-	CASSQGTSGVETQYF	TGCGCCAGCAGCCAAGGAACTAGCGGGGTGGAGACCCAGTACTTC
-	TRBJ2-1	TRBV4-2	-	CASSQEVGREQFF	TGTGCCAGCAGCCAAGAAGTAGGGAGAGAGCAGTTCTTC
-	TRBJ2-3	TRBV29-1	-	CSVDDTFTDTQYF	TGCAGCGTTGATGACACTTTCACAGATACGCAGTATTTT
-	TRBJ1-1	TRBV5-1	-	CASSLVVGAEAFF	TGCGCCAGCAGCTTGGTGGTGGGCGCTGAAGCTTTCTTT
-	TRBJ2-7	TRBV5-1	-	CASSWDGTSSYEQYF	TGCGCCAGCAGCTGGGATGGAACAAGCTCCTACGAGCAGTACTTC
TRBD1	TRBJ1-2	TRBV11-2	once	CASSPWTGFYGYTF	TGTGCCAGCAGCCCTTGGACAGGTTTCTATGGCTACACCTTC
-	TRBJ1-5	TRBV21-1	-	CASSKGQVGDQPQHF	TGTGCCAGCAGCAAAGGACAGGTTGGGGATCAGCCCCAGCATTTT
-	TRBJ2-7	TRBV4-2	-	CASSQDWSYEQYF	TGTGCCAGCAGCCAAGACTGGAGCTACGAGCAGTACTTC
TRBD1	TRBJ1-2	TRBV5-8	-	CASSPFGPNRGYGYTF	TGTGCCAGCAGCCCCTTTGGGCCTAACAGGGGCTATGGCTACACCTTC
TRBD2	TRBJ2-3	TRBV19	-	CASSTWTSGGGTDTQYF	TGTGCCAGTAGTACCTGGACTAGCGGGGGGGGTACAGATACGCAGTATTTT
TRBD1	TRBJ1-6	TRBV9	-	CASSANSGGISPLHF	TGTGCCAGCAGCGCCAATTCAGGGGGCATTTCACCCCTCCACTTT
-	TRBJ2-7	TRBV5-1	-	CASSPDFGGQNEQYF	TGCGCCAGCAGCCCGGACTTCGGGGGGCAGAACGAGCAGTACTTC
-	TRBJ2-5	TRBV9	-	CASSPPSSRETQYF	TGTGCCAGCAGCCCGCCTTCTAGCAGAGAGACCCAGTACTTC
-	TRBJ1-6	TRBV4-3	once	CASSLDSWRTNSPLHF	TGCGCCAGCAGCCTTGACAGTTGGCGAACCAATTCACCCCTCCACTTT
-	TRBJ2-5	TRBV4-3	-	CASSQALASEASQETQYF	TGCGCCAGCAGCCAGGCTCTCGCTTCCGAGGCGTCCCAAGAGACCCAGTACTTC
-	TRBJ1-6	TRBV9	-	CASSREWPGGNSPLHF	TGTGCCAGCAGTCGAGAGTGGCCGGGAGGTAATTCACCCCTCCACTTT
TRBD1	TRBJ1-6	TRBV6-5	once	CASSYARGQGNSPLHF	TGTGCCAGCAGTTACGCGCGAGGACAGGGAAATTCACCCCTCCACTTT
TRBD1	TRBJ1-5	TRBV11-2	-	CASSYRGSNQPQHF	TGTGCCAGCAGCTACAGGGGCTCCAATCAGCCCCAGCATTTT
TRBD1	TRBJ1-6	TRBV30	-	CAWSAQGDSPLHF	TGTGCCTGGAGTGCTCAGGGGGATTCACCCCTCCACTTT
TRBD1	TRBJ1-4	TRBV7-9	-	CASSLDGRRGSEKLFF	TGTGCCAGCAGTTTAGATGGGCGCAGGGGGAGTGAAAAACTGTTTTTT
TRBD2	TRBJ2-6	TRBV18	-	CASSPRGGSGANVLTF	TGTGCCAGCTCACCACGGGGGGGCTCTGGGGCCAACGTCCTGACTTTC
-	TRBJ1-6	TRBV7-2	-	CASSQTGPLHF	TGTGCCAGCAGCCAGACAGGTCCCCTCCACTTT
TRBD2	TRBJ2-2	TRBV6-5	-	CALGLSNTGELFF	TGTGCCTTGGGACTATCGAACACCGGGGAGCTGTTTTTT
TRBD1	TRBJ1-2	TRBV11-3	few	CASSLTTGEDYGYTF	TGTGCCAGCAGTTTAACCACAGGGGAGGACTATGGCTACACCTTC
-	TRBJ1-1	TRBV21-1	-	CASSTVPLASEAFF	TGTGCCAGCAGCACCGTCCCCCTTGCGTCTGAAGCTTTCTTT
-	TRBJ1-2	TRBV30	-	CAWKSSDSIF	TGTGCCTGGAAGTCTTCGGACAGTATCTTC
-	TRBJ2-5	TRBV19	once	CASSNSIETQYF	TGTGCCAGTAGTAATAGCATCGAGACCCAGTACTTC
TRBD2	TRBJ2-1	TRBV7-2	-	CASSLLRGGGGEQFF	TGTGCCAGCAGCTTACTGCGGGGGGGCGGAGGGGAGCAGTTCTTC
-	TRBJ2-5	TRBV5-1	-	CASNPGAGQETQYF	TGCGCCAGCAATCCCGGTGCGGGGCAAGAGACCCAGTACTTC
-	TRBJ1-3	TRBV7-8	few	CASSEATVSGNTIYF	TGTGCCAGCAGCGAAGCTACGGTCTCTGGAAACACCATATATTTT